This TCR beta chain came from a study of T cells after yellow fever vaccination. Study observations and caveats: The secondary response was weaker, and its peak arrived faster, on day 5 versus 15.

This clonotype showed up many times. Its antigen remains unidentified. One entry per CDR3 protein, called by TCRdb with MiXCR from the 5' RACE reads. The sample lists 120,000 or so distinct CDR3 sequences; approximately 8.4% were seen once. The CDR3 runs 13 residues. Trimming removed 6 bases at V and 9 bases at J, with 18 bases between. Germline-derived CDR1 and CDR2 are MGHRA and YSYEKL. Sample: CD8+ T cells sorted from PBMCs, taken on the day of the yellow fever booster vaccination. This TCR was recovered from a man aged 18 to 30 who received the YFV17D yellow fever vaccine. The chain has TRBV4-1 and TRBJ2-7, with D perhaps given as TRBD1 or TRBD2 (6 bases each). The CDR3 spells CASSPGWGARQYF. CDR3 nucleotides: TGCGCCAGCAGTCCCGGGTGGGGGGCCCGGCAGTACTTC.